These T cell receptor beta chains were read from a single sample in a study of blood T cells in healthy people across ages. Using its own MiXCR run on the 5' RACE reads, TCRdb lists one record per CDR3 protein. The repertoire has 1 million to 1.2 million distinct CDR3 sequences, 30% to 40% of them found once; the top ten carry around 12%. Sequencing used blood. The receptors stem from a man aged 18 to 29 in good health. Both conserved end residues are part of each CDR3. Fields, in order: V gene, clone size, D gene, J gene, CDR3 DNA, CDR3 protein. A D gene is named only where the DNA matches it firmly. The size entry is marked missing in some rows and otherwise reads once, few, many or a size class.

TRBV12-3/TRBV12-4	many	.	TRBJ1-5	TGTGCCAGCAGTTCAGAGAGCAATCAGCCCCAGCATTTT	CASSSESNQPQHF
TRBV9	.	.	TRBJ1-2	TGTGCCAGCAGCGTAGGAGGGAGCGGCATTAACTATGGCTACACCTTC	CASSVGGSGINYGYTF
TRBV6-1	.	.	TRBJ1-6	TGTGCCAGCGGCGGGGGGCGCTCACCCCTCCACTTT	CASGGGRSPLHF
TRBV7-9	.	TRBD1	TRBJ1-2	TGTGCCAGCAGCTCGGACAGGGATAACTATGGCTACACCTTC	CASSSDRDNYGYTF
TRBV5-1	many	.	TRBJ2-1	TGCGCCAGCAGCTTCAGGATAGGAGACGAGCAGTTCTTC	CASSFRIGDEQFF
TRBV7-2	.	.	TRBJ2-3	TGTGCCAGCAGCTTAGATGCTGGATCGCAGTATTTT	CASSLDAGSQYF
TRBV18	.	TRBD1	TRBJ2-1	TGTGCCAGCTCATCTGGACAGGACGACACCTACAATGAGCAGTTCTTC	CASSSGQDDTYNEQFF
TRBV7-2	.	.	TRBJ2-1	TGTGCCAGCAGCGTATCACAGGTCAATGAGCAGTTCTTC	CASSVSQVNEQFF
TRBV20-1	.	TRBD2	TRBJ2-3	TGCAGTGCTACCCGACTAGCGGGGGTGTCAGATACGCAGTATTTT	CSATRLAGVSDTQYF
TRBV4-3	.	.	TRBJ2-3	TGCGCCGGCAGCCAAGTTACAGATACGCAGTATTTT	CAGSQVTDTQYF
TRBV12-3/TRBV12-4	.	TRBD1	TRBJ1-6	TGTGCCAGCAGCCCACTACAGGGGGTAGGTTCACCCCTCCACTTT	CASSPLQGVGSPLHF
TRBV3-1	many	.	TRBJ1-2	TGTGCCAGCAGCCCCATGGGCCGAGCTAACTATGGCTACACCTTC	CASSPMGRANYGYTF
TRBV4-3	.	.	TRBJ2-2	TGCGCCAGCAGCCCGGAGTTTGTAGGGACCGGGGAGCTGTTTTTT	CASSPEFVGTGELFF
TRBV20-1	few	.	TRBJ2-7	TGCAGTGCTAGATACAATGAGCAGTACTTC	CSARYNEQYF
TRBV7-9	.	TRBD1	TRBJ2-4	TGTGCCAGCAGCTGGACAGGAGTCAAAAACATTCAGTACTTC	CASSWTGVKNIQYF
TRBV12-3/TRBV12-4	.	TRBD2	TRBJ2-1	TGTGCCAGCAGCCCCGGACTAGCCGTCATTGAGCAGTTCTTC	CASSPGLAVIEQFF
TRBV7-9	few	.	TRBJ1-1	TGTGCCAGCAGTCCAGATTCCAGGGTGCCGGGAAGAGAAGCTTTCTTT	CASSPDSRVPGREAFF
TRBV12-3/TRBV12-4	.	.	TRBJ1-5	TGTGCCAGCAGGGCTACAGGGATGGGCAATCAGCCCCAGCATTTT	CASRATGMGNQPQHF
TRBV6-2/TRBV6-3	few	.	TRBJ2-1	TGTGCCAGCAGGAAAGTCGAGAGCTCCTACAATGAGCAGTTCTTC	CASRKVESSYNEQFF
TRBV4-2	.	TRBD2	TRBJ2-3	TGTGCCAGCAGCCCGGGGGGGCCTGTAGATACGCGGTATTTT	CASSPGGPVDTRYF
TRBV5-5	.	TRBD2	TRBJ2-7	TGTGTCAGCAGTTCGGGACTAGCGGGGGGCTTCCCCTACAATGAGCAGTACTTC	CVSSSGLAGGFPYNEQYF
TRBV6-5	.	.	TRBJ2-4	TGTGCCAGCAGTTACCCACCCAATGAGCAGTACTTC	CASSYPPNEQYF
TRBV2	.	.	TRBJ2-1	TGTGCCAGCACCAGAAACTACAATGAGCAGTTCTTC	CASTRNYNEQFF
TRBV29-1	.	.	TRBJ1-5	TGCAGCGTTGAAGAGGAGGGTCAGCCCCAGCATTTT	CSVEEEGQPQHF
TRBV10-3	.	TRBD2	TRBJ2-3	TGTGCCATCAGGGGAGACGCGGGGGTCACAGATACGCAGTATTTT	CAIRGDAGVTDTQYF
TRBV29-1	many	.	TRBJ2-7	TGCAGCGTTGCCCCTCGACAGGTAACCTACGAGCAGTACTTC	CSVAPRQVTYEQYF